This T cell receptor beta chain comes out of a study of sequential checkpoint blockade in melanoma. Study-wide background: First-line arms were nivolumab then ipilimumab, or the reverse, randomized 1:1. Both treatment sequences were followed by maintenance nivolumab.

CDR3 length: 14 residues. Deletions cut 6 bases from V and 6 bases from J, with 18 bases between. Germline V gives CDR1 ENHRY, CDR2 SYGVKD. Profiled with immunoSEQ multiplex PCR; TCRdb holds only in-frame clones, not every one. The sample has more than 15,000 clones, approximately 70% seen once. Specified treatment: randomized to nivolumab then ipilimumab (arm A) or the reverse (arm B). DNA-damaging chemotherapy had not been given to any patient beforehand. PBMC sorting kept live CD3+CD8+ cells without CD19 or CD56. J is TRBJ2-7 and V is TRBV10-3; maybe TRBD2 (6 bases). This TCR derives from a human donor with melanoma. Sequences were derived from CD8+ T cells sorted from blood (inferred from file names), sampled from a patient given nivolumab and ipilimumab in sequence. The CDR3 region has the DNA TGTGCCATCAGCCCGGGCGGGATGGTTAGCGAGCAGTACTTC. This codes for CAISPGGMVSEQYF.